This entry lists 32 T cell receptor beta chains sequenced from one sample in a study of T cells in Graves' hyperthyroidism and ophthalmopathy. The investigators amplified TCR beta CDR3 regions from RNA transcripts. In the first-round RT-PCR of the TCR CDR3, the HTBI primer set was used. TCRdb itself ran the multiplex PCR reads through MiXCR, one entry per CDR3 protein. The sample carries hundreds of thousands of distinct CDR3 sequences, 11% to 15% recorded once. The sample consisted of blood. The receptors here all came from a woman under 30 with Graves' hyperthyroidism.

This clonotype was counted many times. The chain carries TRBV5-5 and TRBJ2-1; D is perhaps TRBD2 (5 bases). This CDR3 is built from 16 residues. The V end was cut by 4 bases, the J end by 6 bases, with 20 bases between. CDR1 is SGHKS and CDR2 is YYEKEE in the germline V gene (reference sequence). CDR3 nucleotides: TGTGCCAGCAGCCCCTCTCTAGCACCCTACCTCAATGAGCAGTTCTTC. Translating gives CASSPSLAPYLNEQFF.

This clonotype appeared a few times. The gene calls are TRBV9 and TRBJ2-4, with 9 bases that match TRBD1. The V gene end was trimmed by 3 bases and the J gene end by 8 bases; junction bases not matched to a gene: 9. Germline CDR1 reads SGDLS; CDR2 reads YYNGEE. The CDR3 spans 15 residues. The CDR3 spells CASSGLTGGAHIQYF. The CDR3 DNA sequence: TGTGCCAGCAGCGGACTGACAGGGGGTGCTCACATTCAGTACTTC.

This clonotype was counted ten times or more. V gene TRBV28 combines with J gene TRBJ2-1; D possibly uses TRBD1 or TRBD2 (5 bases each). Trimming cost V 6 bases and J 8 bases, with 14 bases left between them. This CDR3 comprises 13 residues. Germline V gives CDR1 MDHEN, CDR2 SYDVKM. CDR3 protein: CASRRWQGDEQFF. Written as DNA, the CDR3 is TGTGCCAGCAGGCGGTGGCAGGGAGATGAGCAGTTCTTC.

The J gene is TRBJ2-3, the V gene TRBV4-3, with 9 bases identical to TRBD2. Looked up from germline, CDR1 is LGHNA and CDR2 is YSLEER. Unmatched junction bases numbered 9, after V lost 5 bases and J lost 3 bases. This CDR3 comprises 16 residues. The DNA of the CDR3 is TGCGCCAGCAGCGTTTTAGCGGGAGTTGTGACAGATACGCAGTATTTT. Protein: CASSVLAGVVTDTQYF.

Concerning this clonotype: A much larger clone lies a single base off, so this may be a read error. This sequence joins TRBV24-1 and TRBJ2-2; D is perhaps TRBD1 (6 bases). V lost 4 bases, J lost 6 bases, and 14 bases lay in between. Per the germline V gene, CDR1 is KGHDR and CDR2 is SFDVKD. The CDR3 loop spans 15 amino acids. The CDR3 protein is CATSEQGTGSGELFF. CDR3 coding DNA: TGTGCCACCAGTGAACAGGGAACGGGTTCCGGGGAGCTGTTTTTT.

This clonotype was recorded a few times. The chain employs TRBV9 and TRBJ2-3, with D unresolved. V was clipped by 4 bases and J by 11 bases, with 17 bases between them. Germline loops: CDR1 SGDLS, CDR2 YYNGEE. The CDR3 is 13 amino acids. Here the CDR3 reads CASSPPSEAWQYF. The DNA for the CDR3 is TGTGCCAGCAGCCCACCCTCGGAAGCCTGGCAGTATTTT.

Only a few counts were recorded for this clonotype. The V and J genes are TRBV29-1 and TRBJ1-2; D is unresolved. V gave up 7 bases and J gave up 4 bases, with 22 bases separating them. This CDR3 is built from 15 residues. Germline CDR1 is SQVTM and CDR2 is ANQGSEA. The chain's CDR3 is CSASGFPGAGYGYTF. The CDR3 DNA reads TGCAGCGCCTCGGGGTTTCCCGGCGCCGGCTATGGCTACACCTTC.

The chain employs TRBV5-1 and TRBJ2-2, with TRBD2 identical over 13 bases. This CDR3 spans 20 amino acids. The junction had 8 bases not matched to a gene; V was cut back by 0 bases and J by 0 bases. Germline CDR1 and CDR2: SGHRS and YFSETQ. The CDR3, as DNA: TGCGCCAGCAGCTTGGCCCCGACTAGCGGGAGGCGGTCGAACACCGGGGAGCTGTTTTTT. Translating it yields CASSLAPTSGRRSNTGELFF. The entire variable domain, with the rest obtained from reference TRBV5-1 and TRBJ2-2, is as follows: KAGVTQTPRYLIKTRGQQVTLSCSPISGHRSVSWYQQTPGQGLQFLFEYFSETQRNKGNFPGRFSGRQFSNSRSEMNVSTLELGDSALYLCASSLAPTSGRRSNTGELFFGEGSRLTVL.

This clonotype was seen many times. The V call is TRBV19, the J call TRBJ1-5, with TRBD1 as a possible D gene (5 bases). Germline CDR1 LNHDA, CDR2 SQIVND (reference sequence). CDR3 length: 15 residues. V was pared by 7 bases and J by 4 bases, with 17 bases between. This chain's CDR3 is CASTQRGTGNQPQHF. CDR3 bases: TGTGCCAGTACCCAAAGGGGTACGGGAAATCAGCCCCAGCATTTT.

Many counts were recorded for this clonotype. The V call is TRBV20-1, the J call TRBJ2-5; D possibly corresponds to TRBD2 (5 bases). Trimming pared 1 base from V and 5 bases from J, leaving 11 bases between. Germline CDR1 is DFQATT and CDR2 is SNEGSKA (reference sequence). The CDR3 covers 13 residues. This CDR3 is CSARGPRGETQYF. CDR3 coding DNA: TGCAGTGCTAGAGGCCCCCGCGGGGAGACCCAGTACTTC.

There are many counts of this clonotype. The rearrangement links TRBV13 to TRBJ2-1; no reliable D call. V was trimmed by 2 bases and J by 1 base, leaving 12 bases between them. This CDR3 comprises 16 residues. CDR1 and CDR2 from the germline V gene are PRHDT and FYEKMQ (reference sequence). The CDR3 reads CASSLLRVGSYNEQFF. The CDR3 region has the DNA TGTGCCAGCAGCTTACTAAGGGTAGGGTCCTACAATGAGCAGTTCTTC.

This clonotype was observed a single time. The gene calls are TRBV6-1 and TRBJ2-7; D tentatively fits TRBD1 or TRBD2 (6 bases each). CDR3 length: 14 residues. Trimming removed 6 bases from V and 3 bases from J, with 15 bases in between. The germline CDR1 and CDR2 sequences are MNHNS and SASEGT. The CDR3 bases are TGTGCCAGCAGGAGACAGGAGGGGCTCTACGAGCAGTACTTC. Protein sequence: CASRRQEGLYEQYF.

This clonotype was picked up many times. This CDR3 is CASTSRAGDRGYTF. The CDR3, as DNA: TGTGCCAGCACTTCACGGGCAGGGGATCGTGGCTACACCTTC. The chain carries TRBV6-1 and TRBJ1-2; a weak D match, TRBD1 (6 bases). The CDR3 consists of 14 residues. With 7 bases removed from V and 7 bases from J, the gap between germline ends came to 19 bases. Germline CDR1 is MNHNS and CDR2 is SASEGT.

V gene TRBV2 combines with J gene TRBJ2-3; D unclear. The CDR3 contains 14 residues. Per the germline V gene, CDR1 is SNHLY and CDR2 is FYNNEI. With 4 bases removed from V and 2 bases from J, the gap between germline ends came to 10 bases. The chain's CDR3 is CASSVQPYTDTQYF. The CDR3 coding sequence is TGTGCCAGCAGTGTCCAGCCATACACAGATACGCAGTATTTT.

This clonotype was seen at least ten times. The rearrangement uses TRBV12-3 or TRBV12-4 and TRBJ2-5, with 12 bases aligning to TRBD2. The CDR3 contains 17 residues. J gave up 5 bases and V 4 bases, and 11 bases lay outside the gene matches. As DNA, the CDR3 is TGTGCCAGCAGTTCGCCTGCTAGCGGGAGGGGGCGGGAGACCCAGTACTTC. It encodes CASSSPASGRGRETQYF.

The V gene is TRBV5-1, the J gene TRBJ2-5; TRBD2 agrees at 7 bases. Germline V gene data show CDR1 as SGHRS and CDR2 as YFSETQ. V was clipped by 2 bases and J by 5 bases; unmatched bases: 18. The CDR3 extends over 18 amino acids. CDR3: CASSLPIGRVHGGETQYF. CDR3 DNA sequence: TGCGCCAGCAGCTTACCTATAGGGAGGGTCCACGGGGGTGAGACCCAGTACTTC. The full variable domain, in which reference TRBV5-1 and TRBJ2-5 provide the parts outside the CDR3, is KAGVTQTPRYLIKTRGQQVTLSCSPISGHRSVSWYQQTPGQGLQFLFEYFSETQRNKGNFPGRFSGRQFSNSRSEMNVSTLELGDSALYLCASSLPIGRVHGGETQYFGPGTRLLVL.

This clonotype was picked up many times. V is TRBV11-1 and J is TRBJ2-5; D is ambiguous. Looked up from germline, CDR1 is SGHAT and CDR2 is FQDESV (reference sequence). This CDR3 region has 14 residues. Trimming shortened V by 4 bases and J by 5 bases, and 14 bases separated the two germline ends. CDR3 amino acids: CASSSSAGRETQYF. The CDR3 coding sequence is TGTGCCAGCAGCTCCTCGGCAGGAAGGGAGACCCAGTACTTC.

In its sample, this clonotype was seen many times. The rearrangement joins TRBV7-9 to TRBJ2-5; 9 nucleotides line up with TRBD1. V lost 3 bases, J lost 0 bases, and 2 bases stayed unmatched. Germline V lookup: CDR1 SEHNR, CDR2 FQNEAQ (reference sequence). The CDR3 length is 15 residues. This CDR3 is CASSLTGGDQETQYF. In DNA form, the CDR3 reads TGTGCCAGCAGCTTGACAGGGGGGGACCAAGAGACCCAGTACTTC.

This clonotype was seen a handful of times. The V and J genes are TRBV28 and TRBJ2-1; no firm D call. The germline gives CDR1 MDHEN, CDR2 SYDVKM. Trimming removed 8 bases at V and 8 bases at J, with 10 bases between. The CDR3 length is 11 residues. Here the CDR3 reads CASPRGYEQFF. The DNA of the CDR3 is TGTGCCAGCCCTCGTGGCTATGAGCAGTTCTTC. Supplemented by reference TRBV28 and TRBJ2-1, the full variable domain reads DVKVTQSSRYLVKRTGEKVFLECVQDMDHENMFWYRQDPGLGLRLIYFSYDVKMKEKGDIPEGYSVSREKKERFSLILESASTNQTSMYLCASPRGYEQFFGPGTRLTVL.

The chain carries TRBV7-2 and TRBJ1-5; D remains ambiguous. Germline assignment: CDR1 SGHTA and CDR2 FQGNSA. The CDR3 spans 17 residues. The V end lost 2 bases, the J end lost 3 bases, and 17 bases lay between the germline ends. Here the CDR3 DNA reads TGTGCCAGCAGCTTAAGGGCCTCGGGGATGGCCAATCAGCCCCAGCATTTT. Residues: CASSLRASGMANQPQHF.

The rearrangement links TRBV7-2 to TRBJ2-7; 9 nucleotides agree with TRBD2. The ends lost 5 bases at V and 3 bases at J; junction bases unmatched: 8. CDR3 length: 15 amino acids. Germline CDR1 and CDR2: SGHTA and FQGNSA. The CDR3 reads CASSRSGGSHYEQYF. Here the CDR3 DNA reads TGTGCCAGCAGCCGTAGCGGGGGATCGCACTACGAGCAGTACTTC.

This clonotype was counted ten times or more. This sequence joins TRBV7-9 and TRBJ2-1; 12 bases are a match to TRBD2. Germline CDR1 and CDR2: SEHNR and FQNEAQ (reference sequence). V shed 5 bases, J shed 9 bases, and the junction held 11 bases outside the gene matches. This CDR3 region has 16 residues. This CDR3 reads CASSPPRLAGVTEQFF. In DNA form, the CDR3 reads TGTGCCAGCAGCCCACCCCGACTAGCGGGAGTTACTGAGCAGTTCTTC.

This clonotype was detected only a few times. V and J are TRBV19 and TRBJ2-7; D call uncertain. The V end lost 4 bases, the J end lost 0 bases, and 16 bases lay between the germline ends. The germline CDR1 and CDR2 sequences are LNHDA and SQIVND (reference sequence). The CDR3 runs to 16 residues. The CDR3 DNA reads TGTGCCAGTAGTAGTCGAGCTATCCTGAGCTCCTACGAGCAGTACTTC. Its protein product is CASSSRAILSSYEQYF.

This clonotype was found many times. This rearrangement joins TRBV12-3 or TRBV12-4 to TRBJ1-2; the match to TRBD1 covers 7 bases. The junction had 6 bases not matched to a gene; V was cut back by 3 bases and J by 5 bases. The CDR3 has 14 amino acids. For the CDR3, the DNA is TGTGCCAGCAGTTTTGGGGACAGACCTTATGGCTACACCTTC. Its translation is CASSFGDRPYGYTF.

This clonotype was counted a few times. Written as DNA, the CDR3 is TGTGCCAGCAGCTTAGAGGGCGCCTGGGCTCCTTATGGCTACACCTTC. It yields the protein CASSLEGAWAPYGYTF. The V call is TRBV7-9, the J call TRBJ1-2, with D hard to call. The length of the CDR3 is 16 residues. Germline V gene lookup returns CDR1 SEHNR and CDR2 FQNEAQ (reference sequence). V gave up 1 base and J gave up 5 bases, with 17 bases separating them.

The chain is built from TRBV7-9 and TRBJ2-1; no clear D. This CDR3 is built from 8 residues. The ends were cut back, 11 bases at V and 4 bases at J, with 0 bases in the middle. From germline, CDR1 is SEHNR and CDR2 FQNEAQ (reference sequence). The CDR3 bases are TGTGCCTACAATGAGCAGTTCTTC. Its protein product is CAYNEQFF. Using reference TRBV7-9 and TRBJ2-1 for the parts outside the CDR3, the full variable domain is DTGVSQNPRHKITKRGQNVTFRCDPISEHNRLYWYRQTLGQGPEFLTYFQNEAQLEKSRLLSDRFSAERPKGSFSTLEIQRTEQGDSAMYLCAYNEQFFGPGTRLTVL.

This clonotype was counted many times. This chain links TRBV27 with TRBJ2-7; the D is unclear. Between the trimmed V and J ends, which lost 3 bases and 0 bases, there was a span of 9 bases. The CDR3 totals 14 residues. Per the germline V gene, CDR1 is MNHEY and CDR2 is SMNVEV (reference sequence). The CDR3 spells CASSFSRASYEQYF. The CDR3 bases are TGTGCCAGCAGTTTCAGTCGGGCCTCCTACGAGCAGTACTTC.

This clonotype turned up a few times. The chain recombines TRBV5-1 with TRBJ1-6, with 7 nucleotides matching TRBD1. Germline lookup yields CDR1 SGHRS and CDR2 YFSETQ. V was pared by 4 bases and J by 9 bases, with 10 bases of the junction left unmatched. The CDR3 contains 15 residues. The CDR3 DNA follows: TGCGCCAGCAGCCTACGGACAGGAGGAAGTTCACCCCTCCACTTT. Translating it yields CASSLRTGGSSPLHF.

In its sample, this clonotype was seen many times. This chain uses TRBV2 with TRBJ2-5; D is unclear. The CDR3 runs 14 residues. Between the trimmed V and J ends, which lost 4 bases and 2 bases, there was a span of 11 bases. Germline V CDR1 and CDR2: SNHLY, FYNNEI. CDR3 in amino acids: CASSGWRDQETQYF. CDR3 in DNA: TGTGCCAGCAGTGGATGGAGAGATCAAGAGACCCAGTACTTC.

This clonotype came up a few times. An end of the junction does not agree with germline; a read error may underlie this. J is TRBJ2-5 and V is TRBV4-1; D call uncertain. The length of the CDR3 is 14 residues. CDR1 and CDR2 (germline): MGHRA, YSYEKL. As DNA, the CDR3 is TGCGCCAGCAGCCAACCCCAGAGTCAAGAGTCCCAGTACTTC. It codes for CASSQPQSQESQYF.

J is TRBJ1-1 and V is TRBV15; D perhaps matches TRBD1 (5 bases). The germline V and J ends were trimmed by 8 bases and 2 bases, with 18 bases remaining between them. CDR1 and CDR2 from the germline V gene are LNHNV and YYDKDF (reference sequence). This CDR3 region has 15 residues. DNA of the CDR3: TGTGCCACCGTGGGGTGGGGGTCCCCTAACACTGAAGCTTTCTTT. Its translation: CATVGWGSPNTEAFF.

This chain links TRBV11-3 with TRBJ2-2; no definite D call. V gave up 10 bases and J gave up 1 base, with 13 bases separating them. The CDR3 runs 14 residues. Germline V CDR1 and CDR2: SGHNT, YENEEA. CDR3 in DNA: TGTGCCACCAGGCTTTTGGGGAACACCGGGGAGCTGTTTTTT. It translates to CATRLLGNTGELFF.